The present entry profiles one TCR beta chain with its context. Its target is unknown. The sample comes from a study of shared clonotypes between healthy human individuals. About the research overall: Donor ages ranged 18 to 49 years: a couple of women, a few men.

Libraries were prepared by immunoSEQ multiplex PCR; TCRdb keeps only in-frame clonotypes and omits some of them. The table has around 700,000 clones, about two thirds seen once. Germline CDR1 reads SGHAT; CDR2 reads FQNNGV. Trimming stripped 4 bases from V and 7 bases from J, with 7 bases between. The CDR3 extends over 12 amino acids. Overall study results and limits: Memory subsets had estimated richness that was generally smaller than that of naive subsets. In this cohort, only blood was sampled, and tissue repertoires likely differ.

This chain joins TRBV11-2 and TRBJ1-4; the D is unclear. Sequencing was done on a sample of memory CD4+ T cells sorted from blood. As for subset: CD45RA-negative fraction. This TCR was recovered from a woman under 40 in good health. The CDR3 sequence: CASSSSTEKLFF. The CDR3 DNA is TGTGCCAGCAGCTCCTCAACTGAAAAACTGTTTTTT. Combining the CDR3 with reference TRBV11-2 and TRBJ1-4 gives the whole variable domain EAGVAQSPRYKIIEKRQSVAFWCNPISGHATLYWYQQILGQGPKLLIQFQNNGVVDDSQLPKDRFSAERLKGVDSTLKIQPAKLEDSAVYLCASSSSTEKLFFGSGTQLSVL.